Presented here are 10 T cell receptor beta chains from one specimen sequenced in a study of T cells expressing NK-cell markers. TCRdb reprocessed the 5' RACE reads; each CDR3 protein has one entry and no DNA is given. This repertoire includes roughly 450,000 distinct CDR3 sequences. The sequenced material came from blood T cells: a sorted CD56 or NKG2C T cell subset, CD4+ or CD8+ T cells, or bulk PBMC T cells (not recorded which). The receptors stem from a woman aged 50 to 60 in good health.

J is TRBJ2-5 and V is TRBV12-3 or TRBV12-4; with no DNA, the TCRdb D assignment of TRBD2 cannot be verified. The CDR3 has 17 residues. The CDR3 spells CASSFFWDSDHQETQYF.

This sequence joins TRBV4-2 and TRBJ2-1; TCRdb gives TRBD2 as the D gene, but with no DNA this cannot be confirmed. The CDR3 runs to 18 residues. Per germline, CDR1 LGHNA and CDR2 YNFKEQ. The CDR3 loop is CASSQGFRLAATDNEQFF.

CDR3 sequence: CASSLNGAGHDEQFF. The V and J genes are TRBV7-9 and TRBJ2-1; TCRdb proposes TRBD1, but this gene call is untestable without DNA. The CDR3 runs 15 residues. Per the germline V gene, CDR1 is SEHNR and CDR2 is FQNEAQ (reference sequence). Based on the CDR3 plus reference TRBV7-9 and TRBJ2-1, the full variable domain is DTGVSQNPRHKITKRGQNVTFRCDPISEHNRLYWYRQTLGQGPEFLTYFQNEAQLEKSRLLSDRFSAERPKGSFSTLEIQRTEQGDSAMYLCASSLNGAGHDEQFFGPGTRLTVL.

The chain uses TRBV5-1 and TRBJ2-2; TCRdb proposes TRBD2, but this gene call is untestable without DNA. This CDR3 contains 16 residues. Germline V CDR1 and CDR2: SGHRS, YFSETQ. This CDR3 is CASSLRQRQNTGELFF.

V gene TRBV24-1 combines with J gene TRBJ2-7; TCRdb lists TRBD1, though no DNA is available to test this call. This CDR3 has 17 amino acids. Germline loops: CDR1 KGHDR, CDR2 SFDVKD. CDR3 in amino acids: CATSDSSERGIYDMQYF.

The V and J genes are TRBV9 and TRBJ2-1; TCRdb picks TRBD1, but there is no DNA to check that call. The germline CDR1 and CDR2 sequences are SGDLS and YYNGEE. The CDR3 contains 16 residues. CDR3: CASSGGRRSSYNEQFF.

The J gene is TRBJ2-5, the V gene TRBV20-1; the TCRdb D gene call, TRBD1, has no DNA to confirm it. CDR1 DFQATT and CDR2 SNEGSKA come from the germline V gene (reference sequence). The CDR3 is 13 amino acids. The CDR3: CSAKGGTPYIQYF.

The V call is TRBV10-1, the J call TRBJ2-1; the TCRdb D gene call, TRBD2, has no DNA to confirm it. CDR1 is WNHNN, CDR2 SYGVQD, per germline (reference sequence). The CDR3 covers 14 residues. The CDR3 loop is CASSESGTSREQFF.

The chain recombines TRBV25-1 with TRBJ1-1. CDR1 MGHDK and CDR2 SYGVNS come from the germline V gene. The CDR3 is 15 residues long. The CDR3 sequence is CASSEQFGLNTEAFF.

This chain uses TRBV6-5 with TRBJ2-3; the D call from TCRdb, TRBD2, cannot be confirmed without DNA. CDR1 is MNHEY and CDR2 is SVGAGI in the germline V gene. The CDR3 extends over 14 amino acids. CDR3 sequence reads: CASSFQGRADTQYF.